This T cell receptor (beta chain) appears in the sequencing data of a study of cytomegalovirus exposure and HLA in healthy donors. Concerning this clone itself: Its antigen is not known.

Study outcomes and limitations: Later analysis showed TCR association rates varying by HLA locus, highest for DRB1 and lowest for HLA-C. At a 0.05 false discovery rate, a later analysis found some 18,000 TCR beta sequences to be associated with HLA alleles. A later analysis reportedly found fewer N-insertions in an Asian-associated ancestry cluster than the approximately 700-donor mean.

Whereas donors were nominally healthy upon sampling, unrecorded immune exposures were probable. PCR used 60 Vbeta primers and 13 Jbeta primers. Sequencing used immunoSEQ multiplex PCR; TCRdb keeps in-frame clones, though not all of them. In the table there are some 90,000 clones, around 77% of which are singletons. This sequence originates from a young man in good health and CMV-seronegative. Sequenced: PBMCs.

This CDR3 reads CASGYLRGYGYTF. The CDR3 DNA reads TGTGCTAGTGGTTACCTCAGAGGGTATGGCTACACCTTC. This chain links TRBV12-5 with TRBJ1-2; D not resolved. CDR1 and CDR2 (germline): LGHNT, FRNRAP. Trimming shortened V by 4 bases and J by 5 bases, and 11 bases separated the two germline ends. The CDR3 totals 13 residues.